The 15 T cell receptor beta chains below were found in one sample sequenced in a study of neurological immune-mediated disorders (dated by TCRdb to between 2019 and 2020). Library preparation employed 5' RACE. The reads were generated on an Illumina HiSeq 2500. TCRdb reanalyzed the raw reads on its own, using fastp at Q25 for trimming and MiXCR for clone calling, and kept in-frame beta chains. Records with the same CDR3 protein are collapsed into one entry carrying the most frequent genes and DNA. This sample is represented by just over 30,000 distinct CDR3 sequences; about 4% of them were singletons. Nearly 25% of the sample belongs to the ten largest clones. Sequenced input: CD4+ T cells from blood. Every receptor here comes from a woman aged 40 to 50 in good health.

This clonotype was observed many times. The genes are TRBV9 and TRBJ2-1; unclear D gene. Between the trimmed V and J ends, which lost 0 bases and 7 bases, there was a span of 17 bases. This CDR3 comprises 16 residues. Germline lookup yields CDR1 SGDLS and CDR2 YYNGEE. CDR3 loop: CASSVATVSPGNEQFF. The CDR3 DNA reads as TGTGCCAGCAGCGTAGCTACGGTCAGCCCGGGTAATGAGCAGTTCTTC.

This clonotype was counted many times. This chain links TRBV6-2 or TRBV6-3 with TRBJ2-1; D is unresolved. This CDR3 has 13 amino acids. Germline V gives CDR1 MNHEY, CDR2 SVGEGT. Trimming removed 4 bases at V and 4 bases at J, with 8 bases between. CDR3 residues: CASSFNSYNEQFF. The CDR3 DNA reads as TGTGCCAGCAGTTTCAACTCATACAATGAGCAGTTCTTC.

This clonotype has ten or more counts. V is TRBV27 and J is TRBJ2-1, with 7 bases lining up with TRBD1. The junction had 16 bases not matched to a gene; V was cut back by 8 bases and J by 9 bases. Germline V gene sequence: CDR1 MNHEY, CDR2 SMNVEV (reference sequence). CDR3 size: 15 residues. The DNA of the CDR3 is TGTGCCAGCGTACGGGACAGAAACCTTGTGGCTGAGCAGTTCTTC. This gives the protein CASVRDRNLVAEQFF.

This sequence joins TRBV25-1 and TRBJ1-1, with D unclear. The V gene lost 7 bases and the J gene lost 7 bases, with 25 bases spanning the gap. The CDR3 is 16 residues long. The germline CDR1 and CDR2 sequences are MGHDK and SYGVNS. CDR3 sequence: CASTPNWEAFRGEAFF. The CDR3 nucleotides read TGTGCCAGCACTCCGAATTGGGAGGCATTCCGGGGTGAAGCTTTCTTT.

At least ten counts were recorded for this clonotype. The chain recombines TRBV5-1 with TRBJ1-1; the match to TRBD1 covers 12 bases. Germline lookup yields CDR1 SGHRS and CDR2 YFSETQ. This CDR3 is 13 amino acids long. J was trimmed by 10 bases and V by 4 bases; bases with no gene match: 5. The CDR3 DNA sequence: TGCGCCAGCAGCAGTGGGACAGGGGGCCGAGCTTTCTTT. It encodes CASSSGTGGRAFF.

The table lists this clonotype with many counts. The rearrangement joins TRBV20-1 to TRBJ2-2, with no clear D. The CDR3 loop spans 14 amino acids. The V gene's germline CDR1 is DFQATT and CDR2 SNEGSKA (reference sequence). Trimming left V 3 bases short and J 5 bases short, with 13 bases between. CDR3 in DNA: TGCAGTGCTAGCTATAGACCCATGACCGGGGAGCTGTTTTTT. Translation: CSASYRPMTGELFF.

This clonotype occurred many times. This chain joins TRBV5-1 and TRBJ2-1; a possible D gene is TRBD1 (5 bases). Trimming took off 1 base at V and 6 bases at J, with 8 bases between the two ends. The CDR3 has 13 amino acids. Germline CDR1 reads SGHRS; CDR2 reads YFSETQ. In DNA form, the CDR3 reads TGCGCCAGCAGCTTGCAGGGTGGCAATGAGCAGTTCTTC. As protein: CASSLQGGNEQFF.

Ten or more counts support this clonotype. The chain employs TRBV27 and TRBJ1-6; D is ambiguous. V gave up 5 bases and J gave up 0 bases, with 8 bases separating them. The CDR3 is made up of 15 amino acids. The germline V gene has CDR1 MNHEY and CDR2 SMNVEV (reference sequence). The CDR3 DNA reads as TGTGCCAGCAGTATGGGATCCTCCTATAATTCACCCCTCCACTTT. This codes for CASSMGSSYNSPLHF.

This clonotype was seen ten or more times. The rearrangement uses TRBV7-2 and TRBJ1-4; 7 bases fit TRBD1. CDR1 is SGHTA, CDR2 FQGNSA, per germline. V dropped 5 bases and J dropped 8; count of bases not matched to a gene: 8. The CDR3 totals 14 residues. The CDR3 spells CASSRPGTVEKLFF. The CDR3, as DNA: TGTGCCAGCAGCCGCCCAGGGACAGTGGAAAAACTGTTTTTT.

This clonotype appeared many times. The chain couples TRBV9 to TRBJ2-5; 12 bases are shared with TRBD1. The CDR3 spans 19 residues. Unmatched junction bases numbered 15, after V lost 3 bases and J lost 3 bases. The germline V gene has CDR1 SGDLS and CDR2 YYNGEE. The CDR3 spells CASSEGTGTGGGKKETQYF. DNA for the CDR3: TGTGCCAGCAGCGAGGGAACCGGGACAGGGGGCGGGAAAAAAGAGACCCAGTACTTC.

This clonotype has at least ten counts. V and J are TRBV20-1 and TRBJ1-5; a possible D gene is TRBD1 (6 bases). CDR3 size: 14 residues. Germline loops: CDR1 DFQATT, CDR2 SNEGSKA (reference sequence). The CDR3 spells CSVNQGPANQPQHF. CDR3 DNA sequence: TGCAGCGTAAATCAGGGGCCCGCAAATCAGCCCCAGCATTTT.

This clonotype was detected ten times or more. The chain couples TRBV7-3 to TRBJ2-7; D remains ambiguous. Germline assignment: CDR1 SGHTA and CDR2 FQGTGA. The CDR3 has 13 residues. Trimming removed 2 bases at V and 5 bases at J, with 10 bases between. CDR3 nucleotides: TGTGCCAGCAGCTTATCCCCGTTCCACGAGCAGTACTTC. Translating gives CASSLSPFHEQYF. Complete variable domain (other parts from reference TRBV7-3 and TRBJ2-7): GAGVSQTPSNKVTEKGKYVELRCDPISGHTALYWYRQSLGQGPEFLIYFQGTGAADDSGLPNDRFFAVRPEGSVSTLKIQRTERGDSAVYLCASSLSPFHEQYFGPGTRLTVT.

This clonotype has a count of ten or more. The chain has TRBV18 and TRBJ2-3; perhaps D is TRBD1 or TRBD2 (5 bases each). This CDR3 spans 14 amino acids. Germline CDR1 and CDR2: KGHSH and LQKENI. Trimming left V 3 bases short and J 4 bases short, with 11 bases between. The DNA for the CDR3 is TGTGCCAGCTCACCCTGGGGGACGGCAGATACGCAGTATTTT. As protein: CASSPWGTADTQYF. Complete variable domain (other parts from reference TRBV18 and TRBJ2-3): NAGVMQNPRHLVRRRGQEARLRCSPMKGHSHVYWYRQLPEEGLKFMVYLQKENIIDESGMPKERFSAEFPKEGPSILRIQQVVRGDSAAYFCASSPWGTADTQYFGPGTRLTVL.

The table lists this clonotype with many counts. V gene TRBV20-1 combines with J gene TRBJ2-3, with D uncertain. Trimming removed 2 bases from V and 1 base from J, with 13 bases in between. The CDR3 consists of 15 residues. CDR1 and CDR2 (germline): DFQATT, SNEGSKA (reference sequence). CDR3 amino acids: CSARLPLRGTDTQYF. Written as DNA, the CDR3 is TGCAGTGCTAGACTGCCTCTCCGCGGCACAGATACGCAGTATTTT.

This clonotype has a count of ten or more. The CDR3, as DNA: TGCGCCAGCAGCTTGGGATCCGGGACTAGCGGGAGGGTCGGAGAGACCCAGTACTTC. The encoded protein is CASSLGSGTSGRVGETQYF. This rearrangement joins TRBV5-1 to TRBJ2-5; TRBD2 aligns across 16 bases. Germline V CDR1 and CDR2: SGHRS, YFSETQ. J gave up 4 bases and V 0 bases, and 9 bases lay outside the gene matches. CDR3 length: 19 residues.